The source of this T cell receptor (beta chain) is a study of T cells in Graves' hyperthyroidism and ophthalmopathy. A Clinical Activity Score of at least 3, a NOSPECS grade of at least 4 and a duration under 3 months were recorded in the ophthalmopathy patients. Study conclusions and caveats: A 13 V-J signature model discriminated ophthalmopathy versus stable hyperthyroidism. In blood, most of the thyroid clonotypes expanded above 0.001 were also present. It was a median approximately six months before onset that the model predicted ophthalmopathy.

There are a few counts of this clonotype. What it recognizes is unknown. The CDR3 runs to 14 residues. The V end was cut by 0 bases, the J end by 1 base, with 7 bases between. Germline loops: CDR1 LNHNV, CDR2 YYDKDF (reference sequence). Using RNA transcripts as the source, TCR beta CDR3 regions were amplified. During a first-round RT-PCR of the TCR CDR3, the HTBI primer set was used. TCRdb called the multiplex PCR reads again in MiXCR, with one record for every CDR3 protein. The sample lists 300,000 or so distinct CDR3 sequences, about 18% occurring once. Material: blood. V and J are TRBV15 and TRBJ2-7; D ambiguous. The clonotype comes from an older woman with Graves' ophthalmopathy. The CDR3 region is CATSRETESYEQYF. CDR3 nucleotides: TGTGCCACCAGCAGAGAGACCGAATCCTACGAGCAGTACTTC.